These 2 T cell receptor beta chains were all obtained from the same sample, sequenced in a study of regulatory T cells in long-lasting Graves disease. This sample's time point: newly diagnosed GD, antithyroid drugs for less than 3 months. RNA isolated from PBMCs was used to make the TCR library. Building of the TCR beta libraries involved iRepertoire HTBI primers and Arm-PCR of CDR3 regions. TCRdb processed the multiplex PCR reads anew with MiXCR; each CDR3 protein has one entry. Of about 620,000 distinct CDR3 sequences listed, under 20% are singletons. This sample was shared with a second study, whose subject was T cells in Graves' hyperthyroidism and ophthalmopathy.

This specimen was peripheral blood mononuclear cells (PBMCs), taken at new diagnosis, from a patient treated with antithyroid drugs. All receptors come from a woman in her twenties or thirties with Graves disease.

This clonotype has only a few counts. A much more abundant neighbour one base away suggests this may be a read error. No conserved phenylalanine or tryptophan is present at the end of the CDR3, so a read error is the likely explanation. The chain links TRBV7-2 to TRBJ1-1; D is perhaps TRBD1 (5 bases). CDR1 is SGHTA, CDR2 FQGNSA, per germline. This CDR3 contains 14 residues. Trimming removed 2 bases from V and 4 bases from J, with 11 bases in between. CDR3 region: CASSLSTASTEAFS. As DNA, the CDR3 is TGTGCCAGCAGCTTATCGACAGCGAGCACTGAAGCTTTCTCT.

There are a few counts of this clonotype. V is TRBV11-2 and J is TRBJ2-1; the match to TRBD2 covers 7 bases. J gave up 2 bases and V 1 base, and 5 bases lay outside the gene matches. The CDR3 consists of 16 residues. In germline, CDR1 is SGHAT, CDR2 FQNNGV. CDR3 in amino acids: CASSLGAGVPYNEQFF. CDR3 DNA: TGTGCCAGCAGCTTAGGTGCGGGAGTTCCCTACAATGAGCAGTTCTTC.